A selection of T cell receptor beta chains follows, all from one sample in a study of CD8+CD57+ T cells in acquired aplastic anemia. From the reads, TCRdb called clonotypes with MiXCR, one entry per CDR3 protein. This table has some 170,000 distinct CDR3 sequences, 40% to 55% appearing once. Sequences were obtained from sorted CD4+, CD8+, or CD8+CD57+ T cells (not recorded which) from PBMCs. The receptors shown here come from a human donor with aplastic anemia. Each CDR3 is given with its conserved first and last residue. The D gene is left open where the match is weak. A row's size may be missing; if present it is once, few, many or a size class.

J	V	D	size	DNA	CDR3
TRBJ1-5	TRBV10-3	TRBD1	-	TGTGCCACCAAGACAGGGGTTGGCAATCAGCCCCAGCATTTT	CATKTGVGNQPQHF
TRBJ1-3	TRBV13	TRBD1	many	TGTGCCAGCAGCTTAAAGGGGGCTCGTGGAAACACCATATATTTT	CASSLKGARGNTIYF
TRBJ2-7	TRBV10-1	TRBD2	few	TGCGCCAGCAGCCAAGAACTAGCGGGGACCTACGAGCAGTACTTC	CASSQELAGTYEQYF
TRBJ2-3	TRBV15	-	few	TGTGCCACCAGCAGCTACTTAGGAGGGGCTGGAGATACGCAGTATTTT	CATSSYLGGAGDTQYF
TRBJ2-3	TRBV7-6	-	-	TGTGCCAGCAGTACAGGGTTCCAAGATACGCAGTATTTT	CASSTGFQDTQYF
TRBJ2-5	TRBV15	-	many	TGTGCCACCAGCAGACACCAGGGGACCCAGTACTTC	CATSRHQGTQYF
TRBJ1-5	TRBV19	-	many	TGTGCCAGTAGCCTCCTGACCCGGACACGTCAGCCCCAGCATTTT	CASSLLTRTRQPQHF
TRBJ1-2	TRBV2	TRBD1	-	TGTGCCAGCAGTACAGACAGGGGCGCAGGAAATGGCTACACCTTC	CASSTDRGAGNGYTF
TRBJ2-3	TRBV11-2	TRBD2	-	TGTGCCAGTATTAAGACTAGCGGGGGAGCAGATACGCAGTATTTT	CASIKTSGGADTQYF
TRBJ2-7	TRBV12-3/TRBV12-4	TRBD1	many	TGTGCCAGCAGTTTAGCGCCGGGACAGGGGGCCTACGAGCAGTACTTC	CASSLAPGQGAYEQYF
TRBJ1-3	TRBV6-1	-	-	TGTGCCAGCTTTAGTCGGGCAGGAAACACCATATATTTT	CASFSRAGNTIYF
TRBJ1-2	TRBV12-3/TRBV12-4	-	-	TGTGCCAGCAGTTTCGGGCCGCGGGATTATGGCTACACCTTC	CASSFGPRDYGYTF
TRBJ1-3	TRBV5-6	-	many	TGCGCCAGCAGCTTGGGTCAGCGGGGAAACACCATATATTTT	CASSLGQRGNTIYF
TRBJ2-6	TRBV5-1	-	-	TGCGCCAGCAGCTTGGTGGGGGGCCAGCTTAGCTCTGGGGCCAACGTCCTGACTTTC	CASSLVGGQLSSGANVLTF
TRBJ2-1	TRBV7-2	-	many	TGTGCCAGCAGCCATGCCCGGGAGAGGAGTGAGCAGTTCTTC	CASSHARERSEQFF
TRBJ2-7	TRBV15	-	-	TGTGCCACCACCCCCCTAACTGGCTCCTACGAGCAGTACTTC	CATTPLTGSYEQYF
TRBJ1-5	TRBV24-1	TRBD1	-	TGTGCTCTAGAGGGCAGGGGGCGGGAGCCCCAGCATTTT	CALEGRGREPQHF
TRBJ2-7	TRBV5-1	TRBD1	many	TGCGCCAGCAGCTTGCTGACAGGGTCCTACGAGCAGTACTTC	CASSLLTGSYEQYF
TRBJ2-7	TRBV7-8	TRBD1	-	TGTGCCAGCAGCGTTCCCCGGGACAGGGAGGTAGGGTACGAGCAGTACTTC	CASSVPRDREVGYEQYF
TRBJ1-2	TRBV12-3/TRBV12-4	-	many	TGTGCCAGCAGTTTAAGGCTCGTGGGCCCCTTCTTC	CASSLRLVGPFF
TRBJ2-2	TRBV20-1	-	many	TGCAGTGCTAGAAAGGAGGGAAACACCGGGGAGCTGTTTTTT	CSARKEGNTGELFF
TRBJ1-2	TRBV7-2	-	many	TGTGCCAGCAGCTTAGTGGGCGGAAACTATGGCTACACCTTC	CASSLVGGNYGYTF
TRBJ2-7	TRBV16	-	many	TGTGCCAGCAGCCAAACATCCTCTGGGGAGCAGTACTTC	CASSQTSSGEQYF
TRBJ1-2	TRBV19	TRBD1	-	TGTGCCAGTAGTAGGGCGACAGGGGGCAATGGCTACACCTTC	CASSRATGGNGYTF
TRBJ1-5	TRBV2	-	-	TGTGCCAGCAGCCCAAGTTATAGCAATCAGCCCCAGCATTTT	CASSPSYSNQPQHF
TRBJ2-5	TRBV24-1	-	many	TGTGCCACCAGTGCATTGTCCCGGTGGGAGACCCAGTACTTC	CATSALSRWETQYF
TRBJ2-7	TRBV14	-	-	TGTGCCAGCAGCCAGGGACACCGTCCCTACGAGCAGTACTTC	CASSQGHRPYEQYF
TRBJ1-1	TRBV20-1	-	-	TGCAGTGCTAGAGGACCCCCCCGAGTCGGGGTGAACACTGAAGCTTTCTTT	CSARGPPRVGVNTEAFF
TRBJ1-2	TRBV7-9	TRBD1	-	TGTGCCAGCAGTCCATACGGACAGGGCGGCTATGGCTACACCTTC	CASSPYGQGGYGYTF
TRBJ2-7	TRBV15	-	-	TGTGCCACCAGCAGAACGGGGGAGCAGTACTTC	CATSRTGEQYF
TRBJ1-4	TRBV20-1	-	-	TGCAGTGCCAGAAAGACAGCGCTTAATGAAAAACTGTTTTTT	CSARKTALNEKLFF
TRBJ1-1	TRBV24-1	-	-	TGTGCCACCTCGCGAGGAGGGGCCACTGAAGCTTTCTTT	CATSRGGATEAFF
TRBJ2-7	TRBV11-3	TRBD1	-	TGTGCCAGCAGCCCGGACAGGGGGGCTGGCGAGCAGTACTTC	CASSPDRGAGEQYF
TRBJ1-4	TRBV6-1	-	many	TGTGCCATCCAAACCGAGCGGGGTAATGAAAAACTGTTTTTT	CAIQTERGNEKLFF
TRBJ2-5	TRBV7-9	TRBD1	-	TGTGCCAGCAGCGCACAGGGGAGAGAGACCCAGTACTTC	CASSAQGRETQYF
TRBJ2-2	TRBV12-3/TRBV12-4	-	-	TGTGCCAGCACCTACAGGTTCACCGGGGAGCTGTTTTTT	CASTYRFTGELFF
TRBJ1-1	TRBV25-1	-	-	TGTGCCAGCAGTGAATTGTGGGGGCAAACCCAAGCTTTCTTT	CASSELWGQTQAFF
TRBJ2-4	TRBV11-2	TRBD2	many	TGTGCCAGCAGCGTCCGGACTAGCGGGGCACGTAGCATTCAGTACTTC	CASSVRTSGARSIQYF
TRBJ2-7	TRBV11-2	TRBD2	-	TGTGCCAGCAGCCAAACTGCCGGGACTAGCGGCTACGAGCAGTACTTC	CASSQTAGTSGYEQYF
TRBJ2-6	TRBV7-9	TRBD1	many	TGTGCCAGCAGCTCTAGAGGGGACAGGGACTCATCTGGGGCCAACGTCCTGACTTTC	CASSSRGDRDSSGANVLTF
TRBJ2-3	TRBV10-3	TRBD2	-	TGTGCCATCAGTAGAACCCGGACTAGTTCCACAGATACGCAGTATTTT	CAISRTRTSSTDTQYF
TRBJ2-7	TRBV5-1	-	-	TGCGCCAGCAGCACTTCAGGGATGTCCTACGAGCAGTACTTC	CASSTSGMSYEQYF
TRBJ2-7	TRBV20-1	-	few	TGCAGTGCTAGAGGGCTGGGGAGCTACGAGCAGTACTTC	CSARGLGSYEQYF
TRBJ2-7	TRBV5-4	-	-	TGTGCCAGCAGCTCGTGGCGGGGGCCCTACGAGCAGTACTTC	CASSSWRGPYEQYF
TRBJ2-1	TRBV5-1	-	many	TGCGCCAGCAGCTTGCTCACGGACTCCTACAATGAGCAGTTCTTC	CASSLLTDSYNEQFF